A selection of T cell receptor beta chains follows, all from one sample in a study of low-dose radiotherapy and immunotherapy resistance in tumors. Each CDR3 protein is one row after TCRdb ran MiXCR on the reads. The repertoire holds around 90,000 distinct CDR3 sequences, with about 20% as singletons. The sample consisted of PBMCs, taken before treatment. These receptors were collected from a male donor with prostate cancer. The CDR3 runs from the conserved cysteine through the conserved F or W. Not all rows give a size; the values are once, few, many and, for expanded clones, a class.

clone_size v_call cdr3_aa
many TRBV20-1 CSAGGLAGGHPQETQYF
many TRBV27 CASRIQGATNEKLFF
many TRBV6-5 CASSFRSGTEETQYF
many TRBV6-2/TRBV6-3 CASLVSPVTDTQYF
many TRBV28 CASSLGGGGLGSPLHF
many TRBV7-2 CASSLASSSGGAETQYF
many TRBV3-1 CASSQVASGHYEQYF
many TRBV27 CASSANLGGSSDTQYF
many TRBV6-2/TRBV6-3 CASTREGHYTF
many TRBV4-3 CASSQDPPGGRGGDTQYF
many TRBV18 CASSPSNGGSRQNIQYF
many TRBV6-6 CASRPTSGGNTGELFF
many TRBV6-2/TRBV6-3 CASSLGGTSSYNEQFF
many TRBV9 CASSVAGLAGVTGELFF
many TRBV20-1 CSASLSSGNEQFF
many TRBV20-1 CSAASKGVAYEAFF
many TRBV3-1 CASSRTGSNTEAFF
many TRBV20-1 CSARAGTDQETQYF
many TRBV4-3 CASSQDQADVSYNEQFF
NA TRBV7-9 CASSPVGRSAGELFF
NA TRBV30 CAWSVGPNTGELFF
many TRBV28 CASRKQANYGYTF